A selection of T cell receptor beta chains follows, all from one sample in a study of T cells in Graves' hyperthyroidism and ophthalmopathy. TCRdb ran MiXCR on the multiplex PCR reads and lists one entry per CDR3 protein. The data hold 490,000 or so distinct CDR3 sequences, with about 20% observed a single time. The sequencing input was blood. These receptor sequences come from a woman aged 70-85 years with Graves' ophthalmopathy. Both conserved end residues are part of each CDR3. The D gene is left open where the match is weak. Clone size is not always given. Where it is, it says once, few, many or a class for expanded clones.

cdr3_nt,cdr3_aa,v_call,j_call,clone_size,d_call
TGTGCCAGCAGTTGGGACAGGGGAAGCACTGAAGCTTTCTTT,CASSWDRGSTEAFF,TRBV6-1,TRBJ1-1,.,TRBD1
TGTGCCAGCAGTGTTTCGGCAGGTGGGGGGAACACCAGGGAGCTGTTTTTT,CASSVSAGGGNTRELFF,TRBV2,TRBJ2-2,.,.
TGTGCCAGTAGTATTTCTCGGGATGAAAAACTGTTTTTT,CASSISRDEKLFF,TRBV19,TRBJ1-4,few,.
TGTGCCATCCGCACAGGGGTTGGTACAGATACGCAGTATTTT,CAIRTGVGTDTQYF,TRBV10-3,TRBJ2-3,.,TRBD1
TGTGCCAGCAGCCAACTCACCGCAACTAGCGGGAGCTCCTACGAGCAGTACTTC,CASSQLTATSGSSYEQYF,TRBV3-1,TRBJ2-7,.,TRBD2
TGCGCCAACAGCTCCCAGACTAAAGAGACCCAGTACTTC,CANSSQTKETQYF,TRBV5-1,TRBJ2-5,few,.
TGCAGTGCTAGATGGATCGGGGCGGATTCCTACGAGCAGTACTTC,CSARWIGADSYEQYF,TRBV20-1,TRBJ2-7,.,.
TGTGCCAGCAGCTTAGAGGCAGGGAACCATGAGCAGTTCTTC,CASSLEAGNHEQFF,TRBV7-9,TRBJ2-1,few,.
TGCAGTGCTGCCAGGACTAGCGGGCTCTACAATGAGCAGTTCTTC,CSAARTSGLYNEQFF,TRBV20-1,TRBJ2-1,.,TRBD2
TGTGCCAGCAGCTTAGAAGCCGGGACAGCGGGTTATCGGCCCCAGCATTTT,CASSLEAGTAGYRPQHF,TRBV7-6,TRBJ1-5,few,TRBD1
TGTGCCAGCAGCGTAGACCCCGGGGGGATGAACACTGAAGCTTTCTTT,CASSVDPGGMNTEAFF,TRBV9,TRBJ1-1,many,.
TGTGCCAGCAGTTTAGGGGGGAAGATTGGTGAAAAACTGTTTTTT,CASSLGGKIGEKLFF,TRBV12-3/TRBV12-4,TRBJ1-4,many,.
TGTGCCAGCGGCGGGGGGGGAACAACGTACAATGAGCAGTTCTTC,CASGGGGTTYNEQFF,TRBV27,TRBJ2-1,few,TRBD2
TGTGCCAGCAGTGAGTATCGGACAGACAATGAGCAGTTCTTC,CASSEYRTDNEQFF,TRBV2,TRBJ2-1,many,.
TGTGCCAGCAGTTTTTTTGCGTCATCGGTTCAGCCCCAGCATTTT,CASSFFASSVQPQHF,TRBV12-3/TRBV12-4,TRBJ1-5,many,.
TGTGCCAGCAGTGAAATCAGCGGGCTCAACCCCCTCAACAATGAGCAGTTCTTC,CASSEISGLNPLNNEQFF,TRBV2,TRBJ2-1,many,.
TGCAGTGCTAGAGATCCGGGACAGGGTGTTTACGAGCAGTACTTC,CSARDPGQGVYEQYF,TRBV20-1,TRBJ2-7,.,TRBD1
TGTGCCTGTCAGGGGACGGCAGATACGCAGTATTTT,CACQGTADTQYF,TRBV30,TRBJ2-3,.,.
TGCAGTGAGGGGACTAGCAGAGATGAGCAGTTCTTC,CSEGTSRDEQFF,TRBV20-1,TRBJ2-1,many,TRBD2
TGTGCCATCGGAGTGGGTACCGCGGGCGGCGGGGAGACCCAGTACTTC,CAIGVGTAGGGETQYF,TRBV10-3,TRBJ2-5,few,.
TGCAGTGCTAGAGATTTGCGGGAGCGGGCCTACGAGCAGTACTTC,CSARDLRERAYEQYF,TRBV20-1,TRBJ2-7,.,TRBD2
TGTGCCAGCAGACCCCCGGGACAGGGATTCACTGAAGCTTTCTTT,CASRPPGQGFTEAFF,TRBV6-1,TRBJ1-1,few,TRBD1
TGTGCCAGCAGCTTAGAGGGTTTGGGGTCTGGAAACACCATATATTTT,CASSLEGLGSGNTIYF,TRBV7-2,TRBJ1-3,.,.
TGTGCCAGCAGTGAAGCGCTTCAGGGTGCTGAAGCTTTCTTT,CASSEALQGAEAFF,TRBV6-1,TRBJ1-1,.,.
TGTGCCAGTAACCATCTGTGGGATTCCCCTTCACCCCTCCACTTT,CASNHLWDSPSPLHF,TRBV19,TRBJ1-6,.,.
TGTGCCAGCAGTTTTGGGGCAGAAAGAAGTCAGCCCCAGCATTTT,CASSFGAERSQPQHF,TRBV12-3/TRBV12-4,TRBJ1-5,.,.
TGCGCCAGCAGCAAGGGGCCCGACTATGGCTACACCTTC,CASSKGPDYGYTF,TRBV5-1,TRBJ1-2,.,.
TGTGCCAGCAGCCACCGACAGGGGGGGAACACTGAAGCTTTCTTT,CASSHRQGGNTEAFF,TRBV5-5,TRBJ1-1,.,TRBD1